This is a list of T cell receptor beta chains from one sample in a study of technical replicates of blood from several donors. Sequenced by immunoSEQ multiplex PCR; TCRdb stores in-frame clones only, minus some. The sample consists of about 88,000 clones, roughly 92% of them appearing once. Material for sequencing was T cells isolated from PBMCs. Receptors originate from a human donor in good health. CDR3s leave out the opening cysteine and the closing phenylalanine or tryptophan.

v_call	cdr3_length	j_call	cdr3_aa
TRBV28	13	TRBJ2-2	ASREGPKNTGELF
TRBV5-1	15	TRBJ2-1	ASSLSAWDRGSNEQF
TRBV7-3	21	TRBJ2-2	ASSLTLNRGGRGFLANTGELF
TRBV30	11	TRBJ1-1	AWDGTVHTEAF
TRBV6-5	13	TRBJ1-2	ASSLMGQTSYGYT
TRBV27	9	TRBJ2-5	ASSFLETQY
TRBV10-3	16	TRBJ2-1	AISLKDTTTDSYNEQF
TRBV30	11	TRBJ2-7	AWTVEGSYEQY
TRBV14	11	TRBJ2-1	ASSQDYHNEQF
TRBV7-6	11	TRBJ1-1	ASSLQANTEAF
TRBV29-1	13	TRBJ2-1	SSQPGSGFYNEQF
TRBV4-2	13	TRBJ2-2	ASSQEDSMGPELF
TRBV5-6	13	TRBJ1-3	ASSLLDRDGNTIY
TRBV19	14	TRBJ1-1	ASTPQGAGMNTEAF
TRBV19	12	TRBJ1-1	ASSIDRGNTEAF
TRBV19	12	TRBJ1-1	ASSIPGENTEAF
TRBV9	13	TRBJ2-7	ASSVGQVATYEQY
TRBV7-9	13	TRBJ2-5	ASSLGGGVRETQY
TRBV5-1	14	TRBJ2-2	ASSLEGQPITGELF
TRBV6-5	14	TRBJ2-7	ASSYTGGPRSYEQY
TRBV5-1	13	TRBJ2-5	ASSLEYGGEETQY
TRBV6-5	14	TRBJ2-1	ASSYKAGGPIYEQF
TRBV29-1	12	TRBJ2-3	SVAGGRGADTQY
TRBV5-1	14	TRBJ2-1	ASSLGSKAGKNEQF
TRBV4-1	13	TRBJ2-7	ASSQGTGGSYEQY
TRBV20-1	8	TRBJ2-7	SGGTYEQY
TRBV9	14	TRBJ1-6	ASSRVPTGTNSPLH
TRBV18	12	TRBJ2-7	ASSPSSGIHEQY
TRBV25-1	16	TRBJ2-6	ASSERTSGVSGANVLT
TRBV4-2	11	TRBJ2-5	ASSQVQGGTQY
TRBV5-6	12	TRBJ2-7	ASSWGRSLYEQY
TRBV27	13	TRBJ2-7	ASSHPSEGLYEQY
TRBV14	11	TRBJ1-1	ASSHRELTEAF
TRBV29-1	12	TRBJ2-1	SAEGGSKRNEQF
TRBV5-1	10	TRBJ1-1	ASRQVNTEAF
TRBV21-1	16	TRBJ2-6	ASSKVPGQGIWANVLT
TRBV9	11	TRBJ1-3	ASSVLGAGTIY
TRBV2	12	TRBJ1-1	ASRGDSMNTEAF
TRBV19	13	TRBJ2-7	ASSTDSGTWYEQY
TRBV2	14	TRBJ2-7	ASSVRASGFSYEQY
TRBV2	12	TRBJ2-2	ASGPGANTGELF
TRBV25-1	13	TRBJ1-2	ASSVPGQSNYGYT
TRBV18	18	TRBJ2-6	ASSPGLAEHSTSGANVLT
TRBV10-3	13	TRBJ1-1	AISQPGQGGTEAF
TRBV14	17	TRBJ1-2	ASSHDYRDRGLLDYGYT
TRBV5-4	13	TRBJ2-5	ASSHDSGQGETQY
TRBV14	12	TRBJ1-2	ASSQAGDNYGYT
TRBV2	13	TRBJ1-1	ASSEALGQHTEAF
TRBV25-1	15	TRBJ2-5	ASSELVRDRGQETQY